These T cell receptor beta chains were read from a single sample in a study of blood T cells in healthy people across ages. From the 5' RACE reads, TCRdb called clonotypes with MiXCR, one entry per CDR3 protein. Here the sample spans 600,000 to 850,000 distinct CDR3 sequences, about 42% being singletons. The sample comprised blood. Every receptor here comes from a woman aged 55-70 years in good health. The CDR3 runs from the conserved cysteine through the conserved F or W. The D gene is left open where the match is weak. Not every row has a clone size; where given, it reads once, few, many or a size class.

abundance: few; v_gene: TRBV3-1; j_gene: TRBJ2-7; d_gene: TRBD1; CDR3aa: CASNDPGGEQYF; CDR3nt: TGTGCCAGCAACGACCCAGGGGGCGAGCAGTACTTC
abundance: .; v_gene: TRBV7-2; j_gene: TRBJ1-3; d_gene: .; CDR3aa: CASSLAERSGNTIYF; CDR3nt: TGTGCCAGCAGCTTAGCTGAGCGCTCTGGAAACACCATATATTTT
abundance: .; v_gene: TRBV29-1; j_gene: TRBJ2-5; d_gene: .; CDR3aa: CSSDGGRQETQYF; CDR3nt: TGCAGCTCCGACGGTGGTAGACAAGAGACCCAGTACTTC
abundance: once; v_gene: TRBV6-2/TRBV6-3; j_gene: TRBJ2-5; d_gene: .; CDR3aa: CASSLIRGEQYF; CDR3nt: TGTGCCAGCAGTCTGATTCGGGGTGAGCAGTACTTC
abundance: few; v_gene: TRBV6-5; j_gene: TRBJ2-1; d_gene: .; CDR3aa: CASSYQGYPYNEQFF; CDR3nt: TGTGCCAGCAGTTACCAGGGCTATCCCTACAATGAGCAGTTCTTC
abundance: few; v_gene: TRBV20-1; j_gene: TRBJ2-5; d_gene: .; CDR3aa: CSATQGGPLRETQYF; CDR3nt: TGCAGTGCTACGCAGGGGGGACCCCTCAGGGAGACCCAGTACTTC
abundance: few; v_gene: TRBV7-3; j_gene: TRBJ2-5; d_gene: TRBD1; CDR3aa: CASSDDRGETQYF; CDR3nt: TGTGCCAGCAGCGATGACAGGGGGGAGACCCAGTACTTC
abundance: .; v_gene: TRBV4-3; j_gene: TRBJ2-7; d_gene: TRBD1; CDR3aa: CASSQGATGEDNEQYF; CDR3nt: TGCGCCAGCAGCCAAGGTGCGACAGGGGAGGACAATGAGCAGTACTTC
abundance: .; v_gene: TRBV11-1; j_gene: TRBJ2-5; d_gene: .; CDR3aa: CASSFDGGETQYF; CDR3nt: TGTGCCAGCAGCTTCGACGGGGGAGAGACCCAGTACTTC
abundance: .; v_gene: TRBV6-2/TRBV6-3; j_gene: TRBJ2-3; d_gene: TRBD2; CDR3aa: CASSYVAGVSDTQYF; CDR3nt: TGTGCCAGCAGTTACGTAGCGGGAGTATCAGATACGCAGTATTTT
abundance: .; v_gene: TRBV20-1; j_gene: TRBJ2-5; d_gene: .; CDR3aa: CSAIKPPNEQYF; CDR3nt: TGCAGTGCCATAAAACCGCCCAATGAGCAGTACTTC
abundance: .; v_gene: TRBV20-1; j_gene: TRBJ2-5; d_gene: TRBD2; CDR3aa: CSARPTSGRSEAQYF; CDR3nt: TGCAGTGCCCGACCGACTAGCGGGAGATCAGAGGCCCAGTACTTC
abundance: .; v_gene: TRBV7-8; j_gene: TRBJ2-1; d_gene: .; CDR3aa: CASSFGGGWEAYNEQFF; CDR3nt: TGTGCCAGCAGCTTCGGGGGTGGTTGGGAGGCCTACAATGAGCAGTTCTTC
abundance: .; v_gene: TRBV6-5; j_gene: TRBJ1-4; d_gene: TRBD1; CDR3aa: CASKRTGNEKLFF; CDR3nt: TGTGCCAGCAAGAGGACAGGGAACGAAAAACTGTTTTTT
abundance: .; v_gene: TRBV10-3; j_gene: TRBJ2-7; d_gene: .; CDR3aa: CAISGGGDEQYF; CDR3nt: TGTGCCATCAGTGGAGGCGGGGACGAGCAGTACTTC
abundance: once; v_gene: TRBV20-1; j_gene: TRBJ2-1; d_gene: .; CDR3aa: CSASMGHVDEQFF; CDR3nt: TGCAGTGCTTCCATGGGGCATGTGGATGAGCAGTTCTTC
abundance: .; v_gene: TRBV21-1; j_gene: TRBJ2-1; d_gene: .; CDR3aa: CASKPWVAHINNEQFF; CDR3nt: TGTGCCAGCAAGCCGTGGGTTGCGCATATTAACAATGAGCAGTTCTTC
abundance: .; v_gene: TRBV7-9; j_gene: TRBJ2-5; d_gene: .; CDR3aa: CASSPITSLRETQYF; CDR3nt: TGTGCCAGCAGCCCTATAACTAGTCTTAGAGAGACCCAGTACTTC
abundance: few; v_gene: TRBV18; j_gene: TRBJ2-7; d_gene: .; CDR3aa: CASSQPPGSYEQYF; CDR3nt: TGTGCCAGCTCACAACCGCCGGGCTCCTACGAGCAGTACTTC
abundance: few; v_gene: TRBV20-1; j_gene: TRBJ2-7; d_gene: TRBD1; CDR3aa: CSARDPGQGLQQYF; CDR3nt: TGCAGTGCTAGAGATCCGGGACAGGGGCTGCAGCAGTACTTC
abundance: .; v_gene: TRBV9; j_gene: TRBJ1-2; d_gene: TRBD1; CDR3aa: CASSTSTPTDRGGYGYTF; CDR3nt: TGTGCCAGCAGCACAAGTACTCCCACGGACAGGGGTGGCTATGGCTACACCTTC
abundance: .; v_gene: TRBV9; j_gene: TRBJ2-2; d_gene: TRBD2; CDR3aa: CASSELAGGDTGELFF; CDR3nt: TGTGCCAGCAGCGAACTAGCGGGAGGGGACACCGGGGAGCTGTTTTTT
abundance: few; v_gene: TRBV6-1; j_gene: TRBJ1-4; d_gene: .; CDR3aa: CASDYGATNEKLFF; CDR3nt: TGTGCCAGCGACTATGGGGCAACTAATGAAAAACTGTTTTTT
abundance: .; v_gene: TRBV3-1; j_gene: TRBJ1-2; d_gene: TRBD1; CDR3aa: CASRRQGEDGYTF; CDR3nt: TGTGCCAGCAGACGACAGGGAGAAGATGGCTACACCTTC
abundance: .; v_gene: TRBV7-9; j_gene: TRBJ1-2; d_gene: .; CDR3aa: CASSLTTSNYGYTF; CDR3nt: TGTGCCAGCAGCTTAACAACTTCTAACTATGGCTACACCTTC
abundance: few; v_gene: TRBV12-3/TRBV12-4; j_gene: TRBJ2-1; d_gene: TRBD2; CDR3aa: CASKTGLAVYNEQFF; CDR3nt: TGTGCCAGCAAAACCGGACTAGCGGTGTACAATGAGCAGTTCTTC
abundance: .; v_gene: TRBV28; j_gene: TRBJ2-5; d_gene: .; CDR3aa: CASSLLVAGQETQYF; CDR3nt: TGTGCCAGCAGTTTATTAGTAGCAGGCCAAGAGACCCAGTACTTC
abundance: .; v_gene: TRBV20-1; j_gene: TRBJ2-2; d_gene: TRBD2; CDR3aa: CSTSPGLAGGYELFF; CDR3nt: TGCAGTACTTCTCCGGGACTAGCGGGGGGCTACGAGCTGTTTTTT
abundance: few; v_gene: TRBV6-1; j_gene: TRBJ2-3; d_gene: .; CDR3aa: CASSPSREPDTQYF; CDR3nt: TGTGCCAGCAGTCCTTCCAGGGAGCCAGATACGCAGTATTTT
abundance: many; v_gene: TRBV7-2; j_gene: TRBJ1-5; d_gene: .; CDR3aa: CASSFGRNSNQPQHF; CDR3nt: TGTGCCAGCAGCTTTGGGCGAAATAGCAATCAGCCCCAGCATTTT
abundance: .; v_gene: TRBV7-2; j_gene: TRBJ2-7; d_gene: .; CDR3aa: CASSFIIGSNEQYF; CDR3nt: TGTGCCAGCAGCTTTATCATAGGAAGCAATGAGCAGTACTTC
abundance: .; v_gene: TRBV7-2; j_gene: TRBJ2-7; d_gene: .; CDR3aa: CASSPSRETHNEQYF; CDR3nt: TGTGCCAGCAGCCCGAGCCGGGAGACACACAACGAGCAGTACTTC
abundance: few; v_gene: TRBV20-1; j_gene: TRBJ2-1; d_gene: TRBD2; CDR3aa: CSANGLAGAEQFF; CDR3nt: TGCAGTGCGAATGGACTAGCGGGAGCCGAGCAGTTCTTC
abundance: .; v_gene: TRBV6-1; j_gene: TRBJ1-2; d_gene: TRBD1; CDR3aa: CARGDRAYGYTF; CDR3nt: TGTGCCAGAGGGGACAGGGCCTATGGCTACACCTTC
abundance: few; v_gene: TRBV5-1; j_gene: TRBJ1-4; d_gene: .; CDR3aa: CASSLDPDHNEKLFF; CDR3nt: TGCGCCAGCAGCTTGGATCCGGACCATAATGAAAAACTGTTTTTT
abundance: many; v_gene: TRBV12-3/TRBV12-4; j_gene: TRBJ2-7; d_gene: TRBD2; CDR3aa: CASSFGGSGRAYEQYF; CDR3nt: TGTGCCAGCAGTTTTGGGGGAAGCGGGAGGGCCTACGAGCAGTACTTC
abundance: .; v_gene: TRBV9; j_gene: TRBJ1-2; d_gene: .; CDR3aa: CASTDTVSYGHTF; CDR3nt: TGTGCCAGCACTGACACGGTTTCCTATGGCCACACCTTC
abundance: .; v_gene: TRBV3-1; j_gene: TRBJ1-1; d_gene: .; CDR3aa: CASSPRGGRVVVNTEAFF; CDR3nt: TGTGCCAGCAGCCCCCGGGGGGGGCGCGTGGTGGTGAACACTGAAGCTTTCTTT
abundance: many; v_gene: TRBV29-1; j_gene: TRBJ2-1; d_gene: TRBD2; CDR3aa: CSVRRTSDEEQFF; CDR3nt: TGCAGCGTACGTAGGACTAGCGACGAGGAGCAGTTCTTC
abundance: once; v_gene: TRBV7-2; j_gene: TRBJ2-7; d_gene: .; CDR3aa: CASNRWGGATYEQYF; CDR3nt: TGTGCCAGCAATCGGTGGGGCGGAGCTACCTACGAGCAGTACTTC
abundance: few; v_gene: TRBV25-1; j_gene: TRBJ2-3; d_gene: .; CDR3aa: CASSDPFADTQYF; CDR3nt: TGTGCCAGCAGTGATCCCTTCGCAGATACGCAGTATTTT
abundance: once; v_gene: TRBV10-3; j_gene: TRBJ1-5; d_gene: TRBD1; CDR3aa: CAISESLGQGAKQPQHF; CDR3nt: TGTGCCATCAGTGAGTCCCTTGGACAGGGGGCTAAACAGCCCCAGCATTTT
abundance: .; v_gene: TRBV11-2; j_gene: TRBJ2-5; d_gene: TRBD1; CDR3aa: CASSTQGQRKETQYF; CDR3nt: TGTGCCAGCAGCACCCAGGGACAGCGGAAAGAGACCCAGTACTTC
abundance: few; v_gene: TRBV6-6; j_gene: TRBJ2-3; d_gene: TRBD2; CDR3aa: CASSQGLAGTTDTQYF; CDR3nt: TGTGCCAGCAGCCAGGGACTAGCGGGAACCACAGATACGCAGTATTTT
abundance: .; v_gene: TRBV3-1; j_gene: TRBJ2-7; d_gene: .; CDR3aa: CASSQSGEQYF; CDR3nt: TGTGCCAGCAGCCAATCCGGGGAGCAGTACTTC
abundance: few; v_gene: TRBV7-9; j_gene: TRBJ2-1; d_gene: .; CDR3aa: CASSLFGSQVLYNEQFF; CDR3nt: TGTGCCAGCAGCTTATTCGGATCACAGGTTCTCTACAATGAGCAGTTCTTC
abundance: few; v_gene: TRBV7-9; j_gene: TRBJ1-2; d_gene: TRBD1; CDR3aa: CATDREGYGYTF; CDR3nt: TGTGCCACCGACAGGGAGGGCTATGGCTACACCTTC
abundance: .; v_gene: TRBV11-3; j_gene: TRBJ2-3; d_gene: TRBD2; CDR3aa: CASSMGGLSTDTQYF; CDR3nt: TGTGCCAGCAGTATGGGAGGGCTCAGCACAGATACGCAGTATTTT
abundance: .; v_gene: TRBV20-1; j_gene: TRBJ1-5; d_gene: .; CDR3aa: CSARDNPTPNQPQHF; CDR3nt: TGCAGTGCTAGAGATAACCCTACACCAAATCAGCCCCAGCATTTT
abundance: .; v_gene: TRBV10-3; j_gene: TRBJ2-7; d_gene: .; CDR3aa: CAISRADVYEQYF; CDR3nt: TGTGCCATCAGTCGAGCGGATGTTTACGAGCAGTACTTC
abundance: .; v_gene: TRBV29-1; j_gene: TRBJ2-5; d_gene: TRBD1; CDR3aa: CSVDTTGAQETQYF; CDR3nt: TGCAGCGTTGATACTACAGGGGCCCAAGAGACCCAGTACTTC
abundance: few; v_gene: TRBV6-2/TRBV6-3; j_gene: TRBJ1-5; d_gene: .; CDR3aa: CASEAGSTLGNQPQHF; CDR3nt: TGTGCCAGCGAGGCCGGATCCACCTTGGGCAATCAGCCCCAGCATTTT
abundance: .; v_gene: TRBV5-5; j_gene: TRBJ1-1; d_gene: TRBD1; CDR3aa: CASSFQPRGAEAFF; CDR3nt: TGTGCCAGCAGCTTCCAGCCCAGGGGGGCTGAAGCTTTCTTT
abundance: .; v_gene: TRBV12-3/TRBV12-4; j_gene: TRBJ1-1; d_gene: .; CDR3aa: CAISDEVTEAFF; CDR3nt: TGTGCCATCTCGGATGAAGTGACTGAAGCTTTCTTT